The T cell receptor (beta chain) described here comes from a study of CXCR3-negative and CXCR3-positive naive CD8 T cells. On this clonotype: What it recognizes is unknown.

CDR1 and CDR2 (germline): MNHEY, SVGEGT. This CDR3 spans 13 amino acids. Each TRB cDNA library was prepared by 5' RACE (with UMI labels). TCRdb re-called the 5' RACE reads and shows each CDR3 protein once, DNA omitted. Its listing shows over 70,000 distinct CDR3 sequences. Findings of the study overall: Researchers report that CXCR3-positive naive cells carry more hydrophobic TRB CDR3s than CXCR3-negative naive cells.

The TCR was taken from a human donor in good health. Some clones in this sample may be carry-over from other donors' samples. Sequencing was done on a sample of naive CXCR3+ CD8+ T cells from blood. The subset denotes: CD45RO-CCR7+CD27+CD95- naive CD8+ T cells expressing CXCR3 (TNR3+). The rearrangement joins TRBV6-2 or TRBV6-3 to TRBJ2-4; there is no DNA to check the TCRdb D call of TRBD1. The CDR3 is CASGGFGTNIQYF.